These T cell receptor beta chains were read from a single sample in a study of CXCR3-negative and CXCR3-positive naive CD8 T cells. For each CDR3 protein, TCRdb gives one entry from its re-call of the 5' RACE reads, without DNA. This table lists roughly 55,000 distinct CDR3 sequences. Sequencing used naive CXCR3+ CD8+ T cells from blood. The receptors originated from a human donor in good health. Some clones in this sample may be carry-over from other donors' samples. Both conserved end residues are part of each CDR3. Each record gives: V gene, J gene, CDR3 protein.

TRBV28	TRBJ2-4	CASSFIRNIQYF
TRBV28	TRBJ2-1	CASSRGDEQFF
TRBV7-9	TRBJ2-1	CASSLVRGLSALLNEQFF
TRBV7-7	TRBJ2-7	CASSLRSGDHEQYF
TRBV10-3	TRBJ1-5	CAISESGRGDQPQHF
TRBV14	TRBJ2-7	CASSPWMGASYEQYF
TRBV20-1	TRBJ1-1	CSAGDRDYTEAFF
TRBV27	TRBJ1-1	CASSPWTGALNTEAFF
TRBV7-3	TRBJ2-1	CASSLDVSANEQFF
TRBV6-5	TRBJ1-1	CASSWKGATEAFF
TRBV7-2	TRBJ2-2	CASSLMGSGELFF
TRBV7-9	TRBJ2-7	CASSLPGGTTSYEQYF
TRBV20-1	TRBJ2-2	CSARPTLTSNTGELFF
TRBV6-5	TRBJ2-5	CASSGVVGETQYF
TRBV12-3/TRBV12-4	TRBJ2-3	CASTPGHRTDTQYF
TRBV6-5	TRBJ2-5	CASTPSGGLQETQYF
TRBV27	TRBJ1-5	CASSLSTAAVQPQHF
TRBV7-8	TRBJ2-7	CASSRNPDSSYEQYF
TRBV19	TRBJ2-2	CASSIGPTNTGELFF
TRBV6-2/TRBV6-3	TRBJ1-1	CASSYFRVDTEAFF
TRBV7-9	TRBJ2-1	CASSLAESTNEQFF
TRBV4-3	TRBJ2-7	CASSQRGGLGSYEQYF
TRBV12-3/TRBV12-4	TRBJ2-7	CASRDGQSAYEQYF
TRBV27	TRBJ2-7	CASSFGQKLTYEQYF
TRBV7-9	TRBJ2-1	CASRHRDRVSNERFF
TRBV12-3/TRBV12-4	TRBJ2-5	CASRPWGGQETQYF
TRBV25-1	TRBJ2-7	CASSDWRAGENYEQYF
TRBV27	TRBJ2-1	CASSPSGGANEQFF
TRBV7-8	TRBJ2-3	CASSLVRGASTDTQYF
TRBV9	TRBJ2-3	CASSVRSGGSTDTQYF
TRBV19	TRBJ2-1	CASSMTSGGGNEQFF
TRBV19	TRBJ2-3	CASSIAASGGPTFMYTQYF
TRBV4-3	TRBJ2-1	CASSQWRGQGFYNEQFF
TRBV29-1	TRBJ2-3	CSATRVTDITDTQYF
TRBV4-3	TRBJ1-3	CASSQNPASGNTIYF
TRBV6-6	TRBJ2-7	CASSPQVTYEQYF
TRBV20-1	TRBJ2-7	CSARTSGDYEQYF
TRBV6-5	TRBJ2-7	CASSLARGYEQYF
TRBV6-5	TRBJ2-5	CACSYQKLKETQYF
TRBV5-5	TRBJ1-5	CASSPKGGQGHWPQHF
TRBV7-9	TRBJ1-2	CASSFYEGGYTF
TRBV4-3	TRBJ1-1	CASSQDGSGEAFF
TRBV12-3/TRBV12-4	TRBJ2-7	CASSPSGSGGTYEQYF
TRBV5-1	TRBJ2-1	CASSLELVVRSNEQFF